The 16 T cell receptor beta chains listed next were all sequenced from one sample in a study of blood T cell repertoires in COVID-19. TCRdb keeps only in-frame clones here, not all; method: immunoSEQ multiplex PCR. The sample lists around 94,000 clones, 70% to 90% occurring once. The specimen sequenced was peripheral blood. These receptors were obtained from a man aged 50-60 years with active COVID-19.

The rearrangement joins TRBV3-1 (or the pseudogene TRBV3-2) to TRBJ1-5, with TRBD1 as a possible D gene (5 bases). Germline V gene lookup returns CDR1 LGHDT and CDR2 YNNKEL (reference sequence). Trimming pared 1 base from V and 6 bases from J, leaving 10 bases between. The CDR3 contains 14 residues. This CDR3 is CASSQGRGAQPQHF. CDR3 DNA: TGTGCCAGCAGCCAAGGTAGGGGCGCTCAGCCCCAGCATTTT.

The gene calls are TRBV6-5 and TRBJ2-1, with a tentative D call TRBD2 (6 bases). The CDR3 sequence is 15 residues long. Germline CDR1 and CDR2: MNHEY and SVGAGI. V lost 6 bases to trimming and J lost 2 bases, with 14 bases between them. The CDR3 region is CASSRDSEPYNEQFF. The CDR3 nucleotides are TGTGCCAGCAGCCGGGACTCAGAGCCCTACAATGAGCAGTTCTTC.

The rearrangement links TRBV19 to TRBJ1-1; 7 bases are shared with TRBD1. CDR1 is LNHDA, CDR2 SQIVND, per germline (reference sequence). This CDR3 is 17 amino acids long. Trimming removed 4 bases from V and 3 bases from J; junction bases left unmatched: 14. The CDR3 here is CASSTHPRGRGDTEAFF. CDR3 coding DNA: TGTGCCAGTAGTACACACCCTCGGGGCAGGGGGGACACTGAAGCTTTCTTT. The full variable domain, with the rest looked up from reference TRBV19 and TRBJ1-1, is DGGITQSPKYLFRKEGQNVTLSCEQNLNHDAMYWYRQDPGQGLRLIYYSQIVNDFQKGDIAEGYSVSREKKESFPLTVTSAQKNPTAFYLCASSTHPRGRGDTEAFFGQGTRLTVV.

The rearrangement uses TRBV20-1 and TRBJ2-7; D gene ambiguous. Trimming pared 3 bases from V and 5 bases from J, leaving 11 bases between. Germline values: CDR1 DFQATT, CDR2 SNEGSKA (reference sequence). The CDR3 runs 12 residues. The CDR3: CSASWASDEQYF. The DNA for the CDR3 is TGCAGTGCTAGTTGGGCATCCGACGAGCAGTACTTC.

V is TRBV24-1 and J is TRBJ2-5, with TRBD1 as a possible D gene (5 bases). Germline values: CDR1 KGHDR, CDR2 SFDVKD. Trimming took off 0 bases at V and 1 base at J, with 11 bases between the two ends. The CDR3 consists of 16 residues. The CDR3 DNA reads TGTGCCACCAGTGATTTGCTTAAGGGGTCCCAAGAGACCCAGTACTTC. The encoded protein is CATSDLLKGSQETQYF.

The chain links TRBV11-1 to TRBJ2-7; a weak D match, TRBD1 (5 bases). V was shortened by 2 bases and J by 5 bases, with 7 bases between the two germline ends. CDR1 SGHAT and CDR2 FQDESV come from the germline V gene (reference sequence). This CDR3 spans 12 amino acids. The CDR3 DNA follows: TGTGCCAGCAGCTTAATAGGGGACGAGCAGTACTTC. It specifies CASSLIGDEQYF.

This clone was seen a handful of times. The rearrangement links TRBV6-6 to TRBJ1-5; D remains unclear. This CDR3 region has 12 residues. V shed 4 bases and J shed 7 bases, with 8 bases lying between them. Germline V gene lookup returns CDR1 MNHNY and CDR2 SVGAGI (reference sequence). The CDR3, as DNA: TGTGCCAGCAGTTCCGGGAAACAGCCCCAGCATTTT. Its translation is CASSSGKQPQHF.

This sequence joins TRBV6-6 and TRBJ2-3; 7 bases line up with TRBD1. V lost 5 bases and J lost 2; bases outside the gene matches: 13. In germline, CDR1 is MNHNY, CDR2 SVGAGI (reference sequence). The CDR3 spans 17 residues. This CDR3 is CASSPISFRGYTDTQYF. CDR3 in DNA: TGTGCCAGCAGTCCGATCTCCTTCAGGGGGTACACAGATACGCAGTATTTT.

V usage is TRBV2 and J usage is TRBJ2-7; 7 bases are shared with TRBD2. Per the germline V gene, CDR1 is SNHLY and CDR2 is FYNNEI. V gave up 4 bases and J gave up 5 bases; unmatched junction bases: 8. The CDR3 runs to 14 residues. The CDR3 loop is CASSGTRSGNEQYF. The CDR3 region has the DNA TGTGCCAGCAGTGGGACTAGATCCGGCAACGAGCAGTACTTC.

The genes are TRBV5-1 and TRBJ1-1; TRBD1 aligns across 8 bases. V lost 3 bases, J lost 1 base, and 2 bases stayed unmatched. Germline V gene lookup returns CDR1 SGHRS and CDR2 YFSETQ. The CDR3 extends over 14 amino acids. The DNA of the CDR3 is TGCGCCAGCAGCTATGGACAGGGGAACACTGAAGCTTTCTTT. Encoded protein: CASSYGQGNTEAFF.

V is TRBV5-4 and J is TRBJ2-1; the match to TRBD1 covers 9 bases. The CDR3 is made up of 15 amino acids. Trimming removed 4 bases from V and 2 bases from J; junction bases left unmatched: 4. Germline V gene lookup returns CDR1 SGHNT and CDR2 YYREEE (reference sequence). The CDR3 DNA reads TGTGCCAGCAGCAGGGACAGGGCCCCCTACAATGAGCAGTTCTTC. Translating it yields CASSRDRAPYNEQFF.

This chain uses TRBV5-1 with TRBJ2-2, with D unresolved. Germline lookup yields CDR1 SGHRS and CDR2 YFSETQ. Trimming took 4 bases from V and 6 from J, leaving 19 bases between them. CDR3 size: 16 residues. CDR3 in DNA: TGCGCCAGCAGCCGTCGTGGGCCAGAATTACCCGGGGAGCTGTTTTTT. This encodes CASSRRGPELPGELFF.

This clone appeared a single time. The genes are TRBV10-3 and TRBJ2-7; D not certain. There are 11 residues in the CDR3. Germline V gene sequence: CDR1 ENHRY, CDR2 SYGVKD. Trimming removed 4 bases at V and 2 bases at J, with 3 bases between. The CDR3 nucleotides are TGTGCCATCAGTGGTACCTACGAGCAGTACTTC. Encoded protein: CAISGTYEQYF.

V and J are TRBV6-5 and TRBJ2-7; 10 bases match TRBD1. The J segment lost 11 bases and the V segment lost 6 bases, leaving 10 bases of the junction unmatched. Germline CDR1 is MNHEY and CDR2 is SVGAGI. CDR3 length equals 13 residues. CDR3 protein: CASSHPGTGDEYF. In nucleotides, the CDR3 is TGTGCCAGCAGCCACCCCGGGACAGGGGACGAGTACTTC.

This clone is medium-sized (0.01 to 0.1%) within its sample. The rearrangement links TRBV6-2 or TRBV6-3 to TRBJ2-6; 8 bases line up with TRBD1. V dropped 4 bases and J dropped 4; count of bases not matched to a gene: 0. CDR1 and CDR2 (germline): MNHEY, SVGEGT. The CDR3 spans 14 residues. For the CDR3, the DNA is TGTGCCAGCAGTTGGGACAGGGGGGCCAACGTCCTGACTTTC. Its protein is CASSWDRGANVLTF.

This chain uses TRBV6-5 with TRBJ1-5, with TRBD1 matching over 7 bases. The J segment lost 5 bases and the V segment lost 6 bases, leaving 4 bases of the junction unmatched. This CDR3 is 13 amino acids long. The germline CDR1 and CDR2 sequences are MNHEY and SVGAGI. The CDR3 is CASRGTGDQPQHF. CDR3 nucleotide sequence: TGTGCCAGCAGGGGCACAGGGGATCAGCCCCAGCATTTT.